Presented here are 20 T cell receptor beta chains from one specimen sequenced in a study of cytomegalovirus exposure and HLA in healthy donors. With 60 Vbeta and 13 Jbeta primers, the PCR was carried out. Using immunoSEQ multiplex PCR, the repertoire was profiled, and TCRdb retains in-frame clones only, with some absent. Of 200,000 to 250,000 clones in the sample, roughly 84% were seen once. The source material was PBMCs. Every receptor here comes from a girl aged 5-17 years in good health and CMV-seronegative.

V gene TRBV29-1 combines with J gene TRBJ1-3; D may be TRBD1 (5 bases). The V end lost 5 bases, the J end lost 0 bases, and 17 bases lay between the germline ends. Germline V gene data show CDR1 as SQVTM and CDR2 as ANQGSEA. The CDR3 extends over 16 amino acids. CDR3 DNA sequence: TGCAGCGTTCATCGCCCGGGGGGGAACTCTGGAAACACCATATATTTT. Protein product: CSVHRPGGNSGNTIYF. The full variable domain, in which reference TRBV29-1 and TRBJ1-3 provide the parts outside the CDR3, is SAVISQKPSRDICQRGTSLTIQCQVDSQVTMMFWYRQQPGQSLTLIATANQGSEATYESGFVIDKFPISRPNLTFSTLTVSNMSPEDSSIYLCSVHRPGGNSGNTIYFGEGSWLTVV.

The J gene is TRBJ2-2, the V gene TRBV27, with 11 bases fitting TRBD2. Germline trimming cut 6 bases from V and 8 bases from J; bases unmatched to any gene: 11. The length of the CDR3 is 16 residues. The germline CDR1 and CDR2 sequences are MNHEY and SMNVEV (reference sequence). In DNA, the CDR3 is TGTGCCAGCAGCACTCTAGCGGGGGGTTTGGGAGGGGAGCTGTTTTTT. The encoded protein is CASSTLAGGLGGELFF.

CDR3 sequence (DNA): TGTGCCAGCAGCCGGGAAAAAGGGGGTTTTAGCTATGGCTACACCTTC. Protein sequence: CASSREKGGFSYGYTF. V and J are TRBV7-2 and TRBJ1-2; tentative D call: TRBD1 (6 bases). Germline assignment: CDR1 SGHTA and CDR2 FQGNSA. The CDR3 sequence is 16 residues long. Trimming shortened V by 5 bases and J by 4 bases, and 20 bases separated the two germline ends.

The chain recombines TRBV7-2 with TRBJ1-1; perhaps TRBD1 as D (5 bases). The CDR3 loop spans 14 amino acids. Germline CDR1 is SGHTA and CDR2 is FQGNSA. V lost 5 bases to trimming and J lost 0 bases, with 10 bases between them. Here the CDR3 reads CASSEDRLNTEAFF. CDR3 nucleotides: TGTGCCAGCAGCGAAGACAGACTGAACACTGAAGCTTTCTTT.

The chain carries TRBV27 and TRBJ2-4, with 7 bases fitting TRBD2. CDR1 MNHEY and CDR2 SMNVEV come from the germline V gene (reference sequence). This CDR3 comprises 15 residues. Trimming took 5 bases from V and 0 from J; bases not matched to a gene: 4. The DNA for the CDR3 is TGTGCCAGCAGTCCTAGCGGCCTAGCCAAAAACATTCAGTACTTC. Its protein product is CASSPSGLAKNIQYF.

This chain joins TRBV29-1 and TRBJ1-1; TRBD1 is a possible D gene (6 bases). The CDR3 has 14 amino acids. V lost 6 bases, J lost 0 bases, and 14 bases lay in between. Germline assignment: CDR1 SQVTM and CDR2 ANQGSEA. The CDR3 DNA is TGCAGCGTACAGGGTAACCTTATGAACACTGAAGCTTTCTTT. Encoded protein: CSVQGNLMNTEAFF.

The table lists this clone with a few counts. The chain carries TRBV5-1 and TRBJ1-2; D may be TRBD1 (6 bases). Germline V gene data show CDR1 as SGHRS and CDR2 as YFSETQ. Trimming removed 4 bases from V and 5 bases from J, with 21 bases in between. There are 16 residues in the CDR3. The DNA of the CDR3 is TGCGCCAGCAGCCCAGCTTTAGTACAGGGAACTTATGGCTACACCTTC. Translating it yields CASSPALVQGTYGYTF. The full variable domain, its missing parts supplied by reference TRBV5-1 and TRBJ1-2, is KAGVTQTPRYLIKTRGQQVTLSCSPISGHRSVSWYQQTPGQGLQFLFEYFSETQRNKGNFPGRFSGRQFSNSRSEMNVSTLELGDSALYLCASSPALVQGTYGYTFGSGTRLTVV.

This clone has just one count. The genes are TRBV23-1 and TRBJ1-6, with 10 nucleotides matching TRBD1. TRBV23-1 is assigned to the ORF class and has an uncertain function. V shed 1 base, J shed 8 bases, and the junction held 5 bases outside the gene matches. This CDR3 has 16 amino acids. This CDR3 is CASSQFGTGDYSPLHF. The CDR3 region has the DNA TGCGCCAGCAGTCAATTTGGGACAGGGGATTATTCACCCCTCCACTTT.

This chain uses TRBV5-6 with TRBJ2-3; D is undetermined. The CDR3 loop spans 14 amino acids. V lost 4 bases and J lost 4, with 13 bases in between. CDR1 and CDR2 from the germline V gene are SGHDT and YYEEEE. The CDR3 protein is CASSPGWAADTQYF. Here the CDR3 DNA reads TGTGCCAGCAGCCCTGGATGGGCCGCAGATACGCAGTATTTT.

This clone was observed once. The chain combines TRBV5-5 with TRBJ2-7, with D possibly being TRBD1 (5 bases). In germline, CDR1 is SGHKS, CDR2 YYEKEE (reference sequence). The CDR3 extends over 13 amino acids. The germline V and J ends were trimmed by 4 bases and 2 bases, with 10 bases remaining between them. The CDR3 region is CASSPQAPYEQYF. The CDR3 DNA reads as TGTGCCAGCAGCCCACAGGCTCCCTACGAGCAGTACTTC.

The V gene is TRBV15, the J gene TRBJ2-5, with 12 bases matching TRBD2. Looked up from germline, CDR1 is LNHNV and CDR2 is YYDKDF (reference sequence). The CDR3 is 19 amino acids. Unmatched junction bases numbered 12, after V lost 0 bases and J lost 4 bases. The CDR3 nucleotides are TGTGCCACCAGCAGAGATCAACCAGCTAGCGGGAGGGCCGGAGAGACCCAGTACTTC. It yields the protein CATSRDQPASGRAGETQYF. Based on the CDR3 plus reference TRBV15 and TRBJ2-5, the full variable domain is DAMVIQNPRYQVTQFGKPVTLSCSQTLNHNVMYWYQQKSSQAPKLLFHYYDKDFNNEADTPDNFQSRRPNTSFCFLDIRSPGLGDTAMYLCATSRDQPASGRAGETQYFGPGTRLLVL.

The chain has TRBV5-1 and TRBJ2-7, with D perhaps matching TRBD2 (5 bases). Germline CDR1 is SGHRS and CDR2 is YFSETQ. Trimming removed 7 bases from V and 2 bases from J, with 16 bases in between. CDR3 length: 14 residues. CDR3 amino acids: CASALGENPYEQYF. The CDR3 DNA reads TGCGCCAGCGCCCTCGGGGAGAACCCCTACGAGCAGTACTTC.

The CDR3 DNA reads TGTGCCTCGGGGATTCGGGAAGATACGCAGTATTTT. Its protein is CASGIREDTQYF. The V and J genes are TRBV19 and TRBJ2-3; D may be TRBD2 (5 bases). The CDR3 has 12 amino acids. V lost 11 bases and J 5 bases, leaving 14 bases between the germline ends. Germline V gene data show CDR1 as LNHDA and CDR2 as SQIVND (reference sequence).

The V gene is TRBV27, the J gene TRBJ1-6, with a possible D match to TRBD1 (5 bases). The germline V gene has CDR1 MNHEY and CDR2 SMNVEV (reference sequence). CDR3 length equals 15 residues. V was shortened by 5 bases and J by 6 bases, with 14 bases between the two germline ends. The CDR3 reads CASSPLQEFNSPLHF. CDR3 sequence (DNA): TGTGCCAGCAGTCCATTACAGGAATTTAATTCACCCCTCCACTTT.

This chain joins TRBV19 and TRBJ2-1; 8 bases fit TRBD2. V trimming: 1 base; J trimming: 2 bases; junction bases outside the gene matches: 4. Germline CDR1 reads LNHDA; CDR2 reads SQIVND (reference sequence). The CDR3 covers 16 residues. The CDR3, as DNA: TGTGCCAGTAGTATAGTCGCGGGAGGTACCTACAATGAGCAGTTCTTC. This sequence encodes CASSIVAGGTYNEQFF.

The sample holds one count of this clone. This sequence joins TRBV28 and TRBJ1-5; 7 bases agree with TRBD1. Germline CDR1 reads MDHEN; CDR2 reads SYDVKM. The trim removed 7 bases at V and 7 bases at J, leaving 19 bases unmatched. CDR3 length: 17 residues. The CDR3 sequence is CASTLLPGQGGSQPQHF. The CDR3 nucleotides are TGTGCCAGCACCCTCCTTCCGGGGCAGGGGGGCAGCCAGCCCCAGCATTTT.

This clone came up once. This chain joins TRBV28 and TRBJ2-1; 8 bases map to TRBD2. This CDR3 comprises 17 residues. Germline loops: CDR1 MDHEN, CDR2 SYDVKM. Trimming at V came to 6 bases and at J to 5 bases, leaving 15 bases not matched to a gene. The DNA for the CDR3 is TGTGCCAGCAGCCCACCGGAGAGCGGGAGAGAGAACAATGAGCAGTTCTTC. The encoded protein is CASSPPESGRENNEQFF.

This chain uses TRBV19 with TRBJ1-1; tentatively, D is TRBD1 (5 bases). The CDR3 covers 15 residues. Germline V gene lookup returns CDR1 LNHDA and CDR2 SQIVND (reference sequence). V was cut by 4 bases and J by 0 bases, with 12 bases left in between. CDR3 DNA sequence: TGTGCCAGTAGTACTACGGAGACAGTGAACACTGAAGCTTTCTTT. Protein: CASSTTETVNTEAFF. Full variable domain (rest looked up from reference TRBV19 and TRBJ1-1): DGGITQSPKYLFRKEGQNVTLSCEQNLNHDAMYWYRQDPGQGLRLIYYSQIVNDFQKGDIAEGYSVSREKKESFPLTVTSAQKNPTAFYLCASSTTETVNTEAFFGQGTRLTVV.

The CDR3 nucleotides are TGTGCCAGCAGCTTTTTGGAGGGGCCGGGGACCCAGTACTTC. The encoded protein is CASSFLEGPGTQYF. The chain has TRBV7-9 and TRBJ2-5, with D perhaps matching TRBD2 (6 bases). Germline V gene lookup returns CDR1 SEHNR and CDR2 FQNEAQ (reference sequence). V was trimmed by 3 bases and J by 7 bases, leaving 15 bases between them. CDR3 length: 14 amino acids.

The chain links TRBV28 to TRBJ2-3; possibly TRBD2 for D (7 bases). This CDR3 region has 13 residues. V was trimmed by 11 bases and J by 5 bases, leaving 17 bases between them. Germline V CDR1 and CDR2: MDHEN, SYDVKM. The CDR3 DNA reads TGTGCCTCTTCCGGGGGGCATAAAGATACGCAGTATTTT. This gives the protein CASSGGHKDTQYF.